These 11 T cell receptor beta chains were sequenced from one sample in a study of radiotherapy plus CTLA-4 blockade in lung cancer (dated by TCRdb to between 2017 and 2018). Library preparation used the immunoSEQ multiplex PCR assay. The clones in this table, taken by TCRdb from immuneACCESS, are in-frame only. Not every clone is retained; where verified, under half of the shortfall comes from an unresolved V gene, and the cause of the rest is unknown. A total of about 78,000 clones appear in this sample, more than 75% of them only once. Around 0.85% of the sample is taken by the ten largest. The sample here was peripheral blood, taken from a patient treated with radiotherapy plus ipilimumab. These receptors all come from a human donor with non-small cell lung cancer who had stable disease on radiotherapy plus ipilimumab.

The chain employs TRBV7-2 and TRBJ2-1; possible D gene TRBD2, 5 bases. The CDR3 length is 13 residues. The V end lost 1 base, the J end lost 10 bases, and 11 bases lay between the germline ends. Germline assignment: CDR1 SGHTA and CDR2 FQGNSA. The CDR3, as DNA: TGTGCCAGCAGCTTAGGGACTGTGGGGGAGCAGTTCTTC. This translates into CASSLGTVGEQFF. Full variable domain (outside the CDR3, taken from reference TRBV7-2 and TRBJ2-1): GAGVSQSPSNKVTEKGKDVELRCDPISGHTALYWYRQSLGQGLEFLIYFQGNSAPDKSGLPSDRFSAERTGGSVSTLTIQRTQQEDSAVYLCASSLGTVGEQFFGPGTRLTVL.

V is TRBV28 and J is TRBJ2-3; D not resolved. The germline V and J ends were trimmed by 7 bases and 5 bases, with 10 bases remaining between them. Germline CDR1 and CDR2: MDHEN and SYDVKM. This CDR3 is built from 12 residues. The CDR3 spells CASNTNRDTQYF. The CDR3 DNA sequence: TGTGCCAGCAACACCAATCGAGATACGCAGTATTTT.

The CDR3 region is CASSYDPPGQGADTQYF. The CDR3 nucleotides are TGTGCCAGCAGTTACGACCCTCCGGGACAGGGCGCAGATACGCAGTATTTT. The J gene is TRBJ2-3, the V gene TRBV28, with 9 bases fitting TRBD1. The CDR3 extends over 17 amino acids. The germline V gene has CDR1 MDHEN and CDR2 SYDVKM. V was pared by 4 bases and J by 4 bases, with 12 bases of the junction left unmatched.

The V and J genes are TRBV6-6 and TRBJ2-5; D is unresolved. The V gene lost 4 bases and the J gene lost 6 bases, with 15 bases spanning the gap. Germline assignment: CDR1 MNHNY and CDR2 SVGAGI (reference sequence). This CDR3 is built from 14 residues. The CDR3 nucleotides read TGTGCCAGCAGTTCCCAAGGGTCGGTACAGACCCAGTACTTC. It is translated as CASSSQGSVQTQYF.

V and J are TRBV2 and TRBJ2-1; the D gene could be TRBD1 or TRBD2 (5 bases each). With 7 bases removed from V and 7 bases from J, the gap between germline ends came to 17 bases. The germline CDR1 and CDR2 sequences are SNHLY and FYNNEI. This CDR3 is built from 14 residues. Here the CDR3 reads CASNGIKEGNEQFF. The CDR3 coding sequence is TGTGCCAGCAACGGGATCAAAGAGGGGAATGAGCAGTTCTTC.

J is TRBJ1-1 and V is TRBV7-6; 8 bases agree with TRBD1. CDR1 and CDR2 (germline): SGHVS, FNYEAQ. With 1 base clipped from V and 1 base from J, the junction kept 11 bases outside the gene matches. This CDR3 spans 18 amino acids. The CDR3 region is CASSLGSGGGLSNTEAFF. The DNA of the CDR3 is TGTGCCAGCAGCTTAGGGTCAGGGGGCGGCCTTTCGAACACTGAAGCTTTCTTT.

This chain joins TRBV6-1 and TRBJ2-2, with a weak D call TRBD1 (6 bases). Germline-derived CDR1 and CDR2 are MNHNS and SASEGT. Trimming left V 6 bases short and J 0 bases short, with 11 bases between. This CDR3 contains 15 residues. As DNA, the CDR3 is TGTGCCAGCAGAAGGACAGACGCGAACACCGGGGAGCTGTTTTTT. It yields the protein CASRRTDANTGELFF.

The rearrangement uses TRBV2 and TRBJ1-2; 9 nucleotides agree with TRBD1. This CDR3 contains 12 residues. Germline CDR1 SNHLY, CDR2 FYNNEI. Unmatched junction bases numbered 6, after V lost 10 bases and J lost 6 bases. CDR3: CATSRDRDGYTF. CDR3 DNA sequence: TGTGCCACCTCCCGGGACAGGGATGGCTACACCTTC.

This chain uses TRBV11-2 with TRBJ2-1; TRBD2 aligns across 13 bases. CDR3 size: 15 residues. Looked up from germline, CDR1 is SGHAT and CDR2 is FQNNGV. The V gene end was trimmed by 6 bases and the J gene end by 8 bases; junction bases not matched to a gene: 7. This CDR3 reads CASRSTSGRVHEQFF. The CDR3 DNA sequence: TGTGCCAGCAGATCAACTAGCGGGAGGGTCCATGAGCAGTTCTTC.

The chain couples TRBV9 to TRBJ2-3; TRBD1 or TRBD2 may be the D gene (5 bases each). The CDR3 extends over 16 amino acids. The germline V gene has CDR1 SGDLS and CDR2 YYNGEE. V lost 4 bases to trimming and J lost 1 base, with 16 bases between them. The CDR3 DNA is TGTGCCAGCAGCTTCACCGGGACCGGGGGCACAGATACGCAGTATTTT. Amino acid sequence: CASSFTGTGGTDTQYF.

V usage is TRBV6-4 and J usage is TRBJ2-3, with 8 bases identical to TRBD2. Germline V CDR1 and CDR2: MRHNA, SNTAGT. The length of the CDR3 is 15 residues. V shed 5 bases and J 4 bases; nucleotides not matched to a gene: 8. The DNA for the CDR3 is TGTGCCAGCAGTCGGGCGGGAGGAGAGGCAGATACGCAGTATTTT. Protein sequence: CASSRAGGEADTQYF.